This T cell receptor beta chain was retrieved from a study of CD8+ T cells in alopecia areata. Isolated RNA was reverse transcribed into cDNA used as the sequencing template. The table came from immunoSEQ multiplex PCR; TCRdb's copy has only in-frame clones and leaves some out. The repertoire holds roughly 40,000 clones, with about three fifths as singletons. The V gene's germline CDR1 is MNHEY and CDR2 SMNVEV (reference sequence). The CDR3 is 13 residues long. Trimming left V 6 bases short and J 1 base short, with 10 bases between. Treatment reported: oral pan-JAK inhibitor, 5-10 mg twice daily. The genes are TRBV27 and TRBJ2-7; D not resolved. The sequences come from CD8+ T cells sorted from blood, collected at week 4, from a patient treated with tofacitinib. The receptor's source is a human donor with alopecia areata. DNA for the CDR3: TGTGCCAGCAGGTCAATTTTATCCTACGAGCAGTACTTC. This gives the protein CASRSILSYEQYF.